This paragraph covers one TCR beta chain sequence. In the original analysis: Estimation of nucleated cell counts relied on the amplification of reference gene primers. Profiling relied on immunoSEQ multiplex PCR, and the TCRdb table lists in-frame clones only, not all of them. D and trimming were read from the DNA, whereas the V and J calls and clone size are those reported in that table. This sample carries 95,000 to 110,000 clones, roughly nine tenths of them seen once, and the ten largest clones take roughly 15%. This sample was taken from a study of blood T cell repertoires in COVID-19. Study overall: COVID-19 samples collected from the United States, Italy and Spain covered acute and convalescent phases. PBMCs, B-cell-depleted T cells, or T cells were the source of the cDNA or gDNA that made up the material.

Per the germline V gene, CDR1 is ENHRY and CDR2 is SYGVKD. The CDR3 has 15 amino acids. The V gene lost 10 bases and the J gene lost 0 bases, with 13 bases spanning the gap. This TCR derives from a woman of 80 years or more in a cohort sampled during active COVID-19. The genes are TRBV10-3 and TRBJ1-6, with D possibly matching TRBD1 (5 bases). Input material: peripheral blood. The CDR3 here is CATGTVSSYNSPLHF. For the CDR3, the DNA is TGTGCCACCGGGACTGTGAGCTCCTATAATTCACCCCTCCACTTT.